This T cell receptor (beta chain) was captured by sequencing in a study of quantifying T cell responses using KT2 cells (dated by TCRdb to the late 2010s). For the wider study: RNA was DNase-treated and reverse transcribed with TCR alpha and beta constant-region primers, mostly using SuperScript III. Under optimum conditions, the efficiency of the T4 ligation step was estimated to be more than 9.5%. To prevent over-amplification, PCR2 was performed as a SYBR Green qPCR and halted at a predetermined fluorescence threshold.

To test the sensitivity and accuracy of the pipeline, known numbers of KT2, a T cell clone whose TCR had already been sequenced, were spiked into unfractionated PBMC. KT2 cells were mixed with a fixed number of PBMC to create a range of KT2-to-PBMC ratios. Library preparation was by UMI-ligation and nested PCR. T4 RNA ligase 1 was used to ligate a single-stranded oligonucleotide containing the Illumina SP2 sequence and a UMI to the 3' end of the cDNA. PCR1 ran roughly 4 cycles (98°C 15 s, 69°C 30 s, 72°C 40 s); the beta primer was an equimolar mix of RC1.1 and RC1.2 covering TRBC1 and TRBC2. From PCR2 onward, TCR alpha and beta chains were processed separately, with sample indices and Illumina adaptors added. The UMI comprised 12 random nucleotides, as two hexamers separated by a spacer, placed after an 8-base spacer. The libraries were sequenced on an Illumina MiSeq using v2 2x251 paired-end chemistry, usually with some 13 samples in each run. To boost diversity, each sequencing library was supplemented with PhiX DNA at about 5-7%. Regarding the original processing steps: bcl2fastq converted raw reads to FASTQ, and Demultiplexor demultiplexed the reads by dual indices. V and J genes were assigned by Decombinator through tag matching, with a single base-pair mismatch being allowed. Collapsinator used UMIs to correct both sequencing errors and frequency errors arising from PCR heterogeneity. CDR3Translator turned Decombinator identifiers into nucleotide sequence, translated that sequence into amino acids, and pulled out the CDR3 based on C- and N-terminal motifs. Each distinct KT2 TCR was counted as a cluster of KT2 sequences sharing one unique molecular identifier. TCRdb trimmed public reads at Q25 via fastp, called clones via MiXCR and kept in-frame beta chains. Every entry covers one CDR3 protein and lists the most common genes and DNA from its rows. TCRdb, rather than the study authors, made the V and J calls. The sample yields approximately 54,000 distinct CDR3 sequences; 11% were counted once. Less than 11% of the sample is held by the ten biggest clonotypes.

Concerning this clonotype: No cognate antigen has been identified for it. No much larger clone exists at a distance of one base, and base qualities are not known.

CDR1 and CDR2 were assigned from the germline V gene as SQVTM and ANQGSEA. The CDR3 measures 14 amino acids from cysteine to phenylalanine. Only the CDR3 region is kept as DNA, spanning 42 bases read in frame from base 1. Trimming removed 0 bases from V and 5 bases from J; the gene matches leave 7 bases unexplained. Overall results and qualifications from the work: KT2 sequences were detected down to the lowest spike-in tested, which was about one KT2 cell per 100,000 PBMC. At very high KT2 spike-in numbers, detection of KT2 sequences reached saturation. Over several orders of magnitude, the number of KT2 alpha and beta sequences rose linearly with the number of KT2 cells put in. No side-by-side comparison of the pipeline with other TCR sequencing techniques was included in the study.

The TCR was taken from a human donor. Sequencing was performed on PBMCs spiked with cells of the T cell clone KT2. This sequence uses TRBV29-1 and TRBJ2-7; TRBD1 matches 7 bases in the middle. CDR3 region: CSVEDTQGVNEQYF. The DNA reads TGCAGCGTTGAAGATACGCAGGGGGTAAACGAGCAGTACTTC.